Given below is one T cell receptor beta chain in context. The data were obtained in a study of cytomegalovirus exposure and HLA in healthy donors. Primers: 60 Vbeta forward and 13 Jbeta reverse. Data came from immunoSEQ multiplex PCR; TCRdb stores just in-frame clones and leaves some out. The sample lists under 150,000 clones; 78% were seen once. Trimming cost V 0 bases and J 2 bases; bases outside gene matches: 3. Germline loops: CDR1 SGDLS, CDR2 YYNGEE. This CDR3 is 15 amino acids long. The sequence was collected from a male donor in good health and CMV-seronegative. The sample taken for sequencing was PBMCs. This chain joins TRBV9 and TRBJ1-2, with 8 bases that match TRBD1. CDR3 sequence (DNA): TGTGCCAGCAGCGTAGCAGGGGGCTCGAACTATGGCTACACCTTC. Translating gives CASSVAGGSNYGYTF.